This T cell receptor (beta chain) was identified during a study of OX40 agonist ivuxolimab in advanced cancers. Germline lookup yields CDR1 MDHEN and CDR2 SYDVKM. The CDR3 runs to 17 residues. Trimming removed 4 bases at V and 5 bases at J, with 21 bases between. TCRdb keeps only in-frame clones here, not all; method: immunoSEQ multiplex PCR. The sample carries tens of thousands of clones, approximately 94% recorded once. The source material was CD4+ or CD8+ T cells sorted from blood, sampled in a trial of the OX40 agonist ivuxolimab. The TCR was taken from an adult with an advanced solid tumor such as melanoma, head and neck, liver or kidney cancer. This chain connects TRBV28 to TRBJ1-5, with D possibly matching TRBD1 (6 bases). CDR3 amino acids: CASSSLGEGVGDQPQHF. CDR3 coding DNA: TGTGCCAGCAGTTCCCTGGGGGAGGGGGTAGGAGATCAGCCCCAGCATTTT. The variable domain in full, completed from reference TRBV28 and TRBJ1-5, reads DVKVTQSSRYLVKRTGEKVFLECVQDMDHENMFWYRQDPGLGLRLIYFSYDVKMKEKGDIPEGYSVSREKKERFSLILESASTNQTSMYLCASSSLGEGVGDQPQHFGDGTRLSIL.